This T cell receptor (beta chain) was observed in a study of siplizumab effects on memory and regulatory T cells. Generated by immunoSEQ multiplex PCR, the TCRdb table keeps only in-frame clones and is missing some. The sample has about 100,000 clones, 94% seen once. In the case of this clone: Its antigen is not known.

V lost 4 bases and J lost 4, with 14 bases in between. The CDR3 extends over 15 amino acids. Germline CDR1 is SGHRS and CDR2 is YFSETQ. Study outcomes and limitations: There appeared to be greater diversity in naive T cells than in memory cells, and naive T cells seemed major contributors to the alloresponse. An assignable naive or memory phenotype was lacking in roughly 80-97% of proliferating CD4+ or CD8+ clones. Proof of suppressive function in proliferating Tregs from siplizumab cultures was not established.

The TCR sequence derives from a human donor in good health. The sample taken for sequencing was Tregs sorted from blood. The chain links TRBV5-1 to TRBJ2-2; D might be TRBD1 (5 bases). CDR3 nucleotide sequence: TGCGCCAGCAGCGCTTCCCAGGGAACCACCGGGGAGCTGTTTTTT. Translation: CASSASQGTTGELFF. Based on the CDR3 plus reference TRBV5-1 and TRBJ2-2, the full variable domain is KAGVTQTPRYLIKTRGQQVTLSCSPISGHRSVSWYQQTPGQGLQFLFEYFSETQRNKGNFPGRFSGRQFSNSRSEMNVSTLELGDSALYLCASSASQGTTGELFFGEGSRLTVL.